The 20 T cell receptor beta chains reported below all come from one sample, sequenced in a study of T cell responses to AZD1222 COVID-19 vaccine. Data came from immunoSEQ multiplex PCR; TCRdb stores just in-frame clones and leaves some out. Of about 120,000 clones listed, 70% to 90% are singletons. The starting material was peripheral blood, obtained 28 days after the second AZD1222 dose. Source of these receptors: an adult who received the AZD1222 COVID-19 vaccine.

J is TRBJ1-1 and V is TRBV27, with 7 bases matching TRBD1. The trim removed 6 bases at V and 3 bases at J, leaving 7 bases unmatched. This CDR3 has 14 amino acids. Germline V gives CDR1 MNHEY, CDR2 SMNVEV (reference sequence). The chain's CDR3 is CASRLGTAYTEAFF. DNA for the CDR3: TGTGCCAGCAGACTTGGGACAGCCTACACTGAAGCTTTCTTT.

CDR3 protein: CASSSGLAGPSSYNEQFF. The CDR3, as DNA: TGTGCCAGCAGCTCTGGACTAGCGGGGCCTAGCTCCTACAATGAGCAGTTCTTC. The chain recombines TRBV5-4 with TRBJ2-1; 12 nucleotides agree with TRBD2. V lost 3 bases and J lost 0; bases outside the gene matches: 7. Germline CDR1 and CDR2: SGHNT and YYREEE (reference sequence). The CDR3 totals 18 residues.

V and J are TRBV3-1 (or the pseudogene TRBV3-2) and TRBJ2-2, with 12 bases aligning to TRBD1. The length of the CDR3 is 21 residues. V shed 0 bases and J 2 bases; nucleotides not matched to a gene: 13. CDR1 LGHDT and CDR2 YNNKEL come from the germline V gene (reference sequence). Here the CDR3 DNA reads TGTGCCAGCAGCCAAGAAGAAATCGGGGACAGGGGGCGGATAAACACCGGGGAGCTGTTTTTT. Translated: CASSQEEIGDRGRINTGELFF.

The genes are TRBV6-5 and TRBJ2-1; 8 bases agree with TRBD1. Per the germline V gene, CDR1 is MNHEY and CDR2 is SVGAGI. The junction had 8 bases not matched to a gene; V was cut back by 6 bases and J by 4 bases. The CDR3 contains 15 residues. CDR3 sequence: CASSRNRGDYNEQFF. CDR3 coding DNA: TGTGCCAGCAGCCGCAACAGGGGGGATTACAATGAGCAGTTCTTC.

The V and J genes are TRBV14 and TRBJ1-1; perhaps TRBD1 as D (5 bases). The germline V gene has CDR1 SGHDN and CDR2 FVKESK. Trimming took off 3 bases at V and 4 bases at J, with 12 bases between the two ends. The CDR3 covers 14 residues. The CDR3 DNA is TGTGCCAGCAGCCACGTCGAAGGGGCCACTGAAGCTTTCTTT. Translation: CASSHVEGATEAFF.

The chain links TRBV27 to TRBJ2-7; maybe TRBD2 (6 bases). From germline, CDR1 is MNHEY and CDR2 SMNVEV (reference sequence). This CDR3 region has 16 residues. The ends were cut back, 3 bases at V and 3 bases at J, with 18 bases in the middle. This CDR3 is CASSFLGGLEGYEQYF. The CDR3 nucleotides are TGTGCCAGCAGTTTTCTCGGGGGACTGGAGGGCTACGAGCAGTACTTC.

V usage is TRBV6-5 and J usage is TRBJ2-1, with 7 bases that match TRBD1. The V gene's germline CDR1 is MNHEY and CDR2 SVGAGI. V dropped 2 bases and J dropped 13; count of bases not matched to a gene: 11. The CDR3 has 14 amino acids. The CDR3 sequence: CASSYSGRGSAQFF. The DNA for the CDR3 is TGTGCCAGCAGTTACAGTGGCAGGGGGTCCGCTCAGTTCTTC.

The V gene is TRBV11-1, the J gene TRBJ2-7; the match to TRBD2 covers 7 bases. The J segment lost 0 bases and the V segment lost 0 bases, leaving 8 bases of the junction unmatched. CDR1 is SGHAT and CDR2 is FQDESV in the germline V gene (reference sequence). The CDR3 has 17 amino acids. CDR3 DNA sequence: TGTGCCAGCAGCTTAGCCGGCGGGAGTCGCCACTCCTACGAGCAGTACTTC. This sequence encodes CASSLAGGSRHSYEQYF. The full variable domain, completed using reference TRBV11-1 and TRBJ2-7, is EAEVAQSPRYKITEKSQAVAFWCDPISGHATLYWYRQILGQGPELLVQFQDESVVDDSQLPKDRFSAERLKGVDSTLKIQPAELGDSAMYLCASSLAGGSRHSYEQYFGPGTRLTVT.

This clone has a single count. The V call is TRBV19, the J call TRBJ1-1, with a tentative D call TRBD1 (5 bases). CDR3 length equals 13 residues. V shed 6 bases and J shed 8 bases, with 16 bases lying between them. The V gene's germline CDR1 is LNHDA and CDR2 SQIVND (reference sequence). The CDR3 region is CASRPGPHREAFF. The CDR3 nucleotides read TGTGCCAGTAGACCCGGGCCCCACAGGGAAGCTTTCTTT.

In its sample, this clone was seen a few times. V gene TRBV7-3 combines with J gene TRBJ2-1; TRBD2 might be the D (5 bases). From germline, CDR1 is SGHTA and CDR2 FQGTGA. The CDR3 sequence is 16 residues long. V was cut by 5 bases and J by 6 bases, with 20 bases left in between. CDR3 sequence: CASSKGSDPYTNEQFF. DNA of the CDR3: TGTGCCAGCAGCAAGGGTAGCGACCCATACACCAATGAGCAGTTCTTC.

The chain carries TRBV27 and TRBJ2-1; D tentatively fits TRBD1 or TRBD2 (5 bases each). V was clipped by 3 bases and J by 4 bases, with 19 bases between them. Germline V CDR1 and CDR2: MNHEY, SMNVEV (reference sequence). This CDR3 has 17 amino acids. In nucleotides, the CDR3 is TGTGCCAGCAGTTTGAGGCGATTAGACTGGGGGTACAATGAGCAGTTCTTC. Protein sequence: CASSLRRLDWGYNEQFF.

In its sample, this clone was seen once. This rearrangement joins TRBV7-8 to TRBJ2-7; D might be TRBD1 or TRBD2, each matching 6 bases. Deletions cut 5 bases from V and 3 bases from J, with 11 bases between. The CDR3 length is 13 residues. Per germline, CDR1 SGHVS and CDR2 FQNEAQ. CDR3 sequence reads: CASSRRGRYEQYF. The CDR3, as DNA: TGTGCCAGCAGCCGCCGGGGGCGCTACGAGCAGTACTTC. Full variable domain (rest looked up from reference TRBV7-8 and TRBJ2-7): GAGVSQSPRYKVAKRGQDVALRCDPISGHVSLFWYQQALGQGPEFLTYFQNEAQLDKSGLPSDRFFAERPEGSVSTLKIQRTQQEDSAVYLCASSRRGRYEQYFGPGTRLTVT.

This chain connects TRBV6-6 to TRBJ2-7, with D perhaps TRBD2 (5 bases). The CDR3 consists of 15 residues. Germline loops: CDR1 MNHNY, CDR2 SVGAGI (reference sequence). V lost 0 bases and J lost 0, with 9 bases in between. The CDR3 reads CASSYSRGYSYEQYF. The DNA for the CDR3 is TGTGCCAGCAGTTACTCTAGAGGGTACTCCTACGAGCAGTACTTC.

This chain links TRBV3-1 (or the pseudogene TRBV3-2) with TRBJ2-6, with D perhaps matching TRBD1 or TRBD2 (5 bases each). Germline V CDR1 and CDR2: LGHDT, YNNKEL (reference sequence). CDR3 size: 17 residues. V lost 1 base, J lost 0 bases, and 10 bases lay in between. CDR3: CASSQGEQGSGANVLTF. The CDR3 DNA is TGTGCCAGCAGCCAAGGGGAGCAGGGCTCTGGGGCCAACGTCCTGACTTTC.

The rearrangement uses TRBV18 and TRBJ2-7; perhaps TRBD1 as D (6 bases). V shed 6 bases and J shed 4 bases, with 10 bases lying between them. CDR1 and CDR2 (germline): KGHSH, LQKENI. CDR3 size: 12 residues. The CDR3 sequence: CASSGQRYEQYF. In nucleotides, the CDR3 is TGTGCCAGCTCCGGACAGAGGTACGAGCAGTACTTC. The full variable domain, rest sourced from reference TRBV18 and TRBJ2-7, is NAGVMQNPRHLVRRRGQEARLRCSPMKGHSHVYWYRQLPEEGLKFMVYLQKENIIDESGMPKERFSAEFPKEGPSILRIQQVVRGDSAAYFCASSGQRYEQYFGPGTRLTVT.

The chain is built from TRBV13 and TRBJ1-3, with TRBD1 matching over 8 bases. The trim removed 6 bases at V and 2 bases at J, leaving 0 bases unmatched. The CDR3 runs 13 residues. Looked up from germline, CDR1 is PRHDT and CDR2 is FYEKMQ (reference sequence). CDR3 protein: CASRQGAGNTIYF. CDR3 DNA: TGTGCCAGCAGACAGGGGGCTGGAAACACCATATATTTT.

This chain links TRBV7-9 with TRBJ2-1; tentatively, D is TRBD1 (6 bases). CDR3 length: 9 residues. The V end was cut by 8 bases, the J end by 11 bases, with 7 bases between. Germline V gene data show CDR1 as SEHNR and CDR2 as FQNEAQ (reference sequence). Here the CDR3 reads CASGQKQFF. The CDR3, as DNA: TGTGCCAGCGGACAGAAGCAGTTCTTC.

V usage is TRBV7-2 and J usage is TRBJ1-5; D gene ambiguous. Trimming left V 5 bases short and J 7 bases short, with 18 bases between. This CDR3 is 15 amino acids long. Germline V gives CDR1 SGHTA, CDR2 FQGNSA. The CDR3 sequence is CASSLVLGFRQPQHF. CDR3 sequence (DNA): TGTGCCAGCAGCCTAGTCCTCGGATTTCGCCAGCCCCAGCATTTT.

The chain has TRBV5-1 and TRBJ1-1; D possibly corresponds to TRBD1 (5 bases). CDR3 length equals 14 residues. The V end was cut by 0 bases, the J end by 5 bases, with 11 bases between. Germline V lookup: CDR1 SGHRS, CDR2 YFSETQ. Here the CDR3 reads CASSLAPGGTEAFF. CDR3 in DNA: TGCGCCAGCAGCTTGGCCCCTGGGGGAACTGAAGCTTTCTTT.

This sequence joins TRBV4-1 and TRBJ1-6, with 7 bases lining up with TRBD1. Germline assignment: CDR1 MGHRA and CDR2 YSYEKL. This CDR3 is 15 amino acids long. V lost 4 bases, J lost 7 bases, and 7 bases stayed unmatched. The CDR3 nucleotides read TGCGCCAGCAGCCCCCCAAGGGGGCCCAATTCACCCCTCCACTTT. Amino acids: CASSPPRGPNSPLHF.